Listed below are T cell receptor beta chains from one sample, sequenced in a study of T cells in Graves' hyperthyroidism and ophthalmopathy. TCRdb fed the multiplex PCR reads into MiXCR, producing one record per CDR3 protein. The sample carries some 620,000 distinct CDR3 sequences, around 15% recorded once. Sequencing was performed on blood. The receptor set was obtained from a woman in her thirties with Graves' hyperthyroidism. Each CDR3 is given with its conserved first and last residue. A D gene is named only where the DNA matches it firmly. Rows give clone size only sometimes, using once, few, many, or a class for an expanded clone.

abundance,len,j_gene,v_gene,d_gene,CDR3nt,CDR3aa
-,19,TRBJ2-1,TRBV7-2,TRBD2,TGTGCCAGCAGCCCCAATAGGGGACTAGCGGGAGGCAGCTACAATGAGCAGTTCTTC,CASSPNRGLAGGSYNEQFF
many,14,TRBJ2-7,TRBV13,-,TGTGCCAGCAGCTTCTCGGGAATCCACTACGAGCAGTACTTC,CASSFSGIHYEQYF
-,14,TRBJ2-5,TRBV12-3/TRBV12-4,-,TGTGCCAGCAGCGGGTCAACGAGAGACGAGACCCAGTACTTC,CASSGSTRDETQYF
-,12,TRBJ2-7,TRBV28,-,TGTGCCAGCAGGCGGACAGTCTACGGGCAGTACTTC,CASRRTVYGQYF
many,17,TRBJ1-1,TRBV27,-,TGTGCCAGCAGTTTAAGAGTCGCGACAGCCCTAGGGACTGAAGCTTTCTTT,CASSLRVATALGTEAFF
many,14,TRBJ1-1,TRBV7-2,-,TGTGCCAGCAGCTTACAGGGCGGGAACACTGAAGCTTTCTTT,CASSLQGGNTEAFF
-,18,TRBJ1-5,TRBV5-8,-,TGTGCCAGCAGCTTAGGGACTAAAATCTCTGATAGCAATCAGCCCCAGCATTTT,CASSLGTKISDSNQPQHF
few,12,TRBJ1-1,TRBV19,TRBD1,TGTGCCAGTAGTATCCAGGGACAGGAAGCTTTCTTT,CASSIQGQEAFF
-,16,TRBJ2-1,TRBV24-1,TRBD2,TGTGCCACCGATGAACCCCGGGACTATACCCGCAATGAGCAGTTCTTC,CATDEPRDYTRNEQFF
few,14,TRBJ2-7,TRBV7-9,TRBD1,TGTGCCAGCAGCTGGGACAGGGGGCCCTACGGGCAGTACTTC,CASSWDRGPYGQYF
-,14,TRBJ2-7,TRBV5-1,TRBD2,TGCGCCAGCAGCCTTGACGAGCGGGGATACGAGCAGTACTTC,CASSLDERGYEQYF
many,13,TRBJ2-7,TRBV6-1,-,TGTGCCAGCAGTCCCGCGCTGGAGTACGAGCAGTACTTC,CASSPALEYEQYF
-,14,TRBJ2-2,TRBV29-1,-,TGCAGCGTTCAATCCAGCGGAAACACCGGGGAGCTGTTTTTT,CSVQSSGNTGELFF
many,11,TRBJ2-1,TRBV20-1,-,TGCAGTGCTACTATGGACAGTCAGCAGTTCTTC,CSATMDSQQFF
once,12,TRBJ1-4,TRBV6-2/TRBV6-3,-,TGTGCCAGCAGTTACGAGGCGCGAAAACTGCTTTTT,CASSYEARKLLF
-,12,TRBJ1-2,TRBV27,TRBD1,TGTGCCAGTTCCGGGACAGGGAGTCGCTACACCTTC,CASSGTGSRYTF